This TCR beta chain comes out of a study of regulatory T cells in long-lasting Graves disease. Whole-study results and caveats: Only a small sample size was used, which may have cut accuracy.

With iRepertoire HTBI primers and Arm-PCR of CDR3 regions, TCR beta libraries were built. One entry per CDR3 protein results from TCRdb running MiXCR on the multiplex PCR reads. The sample lists about 220,000 distinct CDR3 sequences, roughly a fifth occurring once. Time point indicated: newly diagnosed GD, antithyroid drugs for less than 3 months. PBMC-extracted RNA yielded the TCR library. Many counts were recorded for this clonotype. Its antigen is not identified. The CDR3 extends over 13 amino acids. Trimming cost V 0 bases and J 5 bases, with 11 bases left between them. The germline V gene encodes CDR1 GTSNPN and CDR2 SVGIG (reference sequence). These data were also filed under a second study, of T cells in Graves' hyperthyroidism and ophthalmopathy. According to that study: Patients were excluded for uncontrolled infection, other autoimmune disease, pregnancy or lactation. TCR CDR3 underwent first-round RT-PCR with the HTBI primer set.

This receptor was obtained from a woman aged 30 to 39 with Graves disease. The V call is TRBV30, the J call TRBJ2-7; D not resolved. The input for sequencing was peripheral blood mononuclear cells (PBMCs), taken at new diagnosis, from a patient treated with antithyroid drugs. CDR3 in DNA: TGTGCCTGGAGTGTAGGCAATATCCACGAGCAGTACTTC. Protein product: CAWSVGNIHEQYF.